These 3 T cell receptor beta chains came from one sample sequenced in a study of beta chain features in type 1 diabetes. The study reverse transcribed the entire isolated RNA, so it sequenced expressed TCRB transcripts. Clones were sequenced by immunoSEQ multiplex PCR, and TCRdb holds only the in-frame ones, with some missing. Here the sample spans about 320,000 clones, 11% to 15% being singletons. Sequenced input: central memory CD4+ T cells from blood. The receptors were sampled from a man aged 25 to 45 in good health.

The chain combines TRBV12-5 with TRBJ2-2, with TRBD2 identical over 11 bases. Losses at the gene ends were 5 bases for V and 6 bases for J; bases not matched to a gene: 8. There are 16 residues in the CDR3. Germline V gene sequence: CDR1 LGHNT, CDR2 FRNRAP. As DNA, the CDR3 is TGTGCTAGTGGTCCACTACTAGCGGGAGTGGCCGGGGAGCTGTTTTTT. It is translated as CASGPLLAGVAGELFF.

This clone has more than one count but fewer than ten. The chain carries TRBV16 and TRBJ2-7, with 7 positions matching TRBD1. The CDR3 length is 14 residues. Trimming removed 4 bases from V and 3 bases from J; junction bases left unmatched: 6. Per the germline V gene, CDR1 is KGHSY and CDR2 is FQNENV. CDR3 DNA: TGTGCCAGCAGCCGAGAGACAGGGTTCTACGAGCAGTACGTC. Translated, it gives CASSRETGFYEQYV.

The sample holds a few counts of this clone. The chain combines TRBV6-5 with TRBJ1-5, with D possibly matching TRBD1 (5 bases). Trimming took off 2 bases at V and 9 bases at J, with 14 bases between the two ends. The CDR3 is 14 amino acids. Germline lookup yields CDR1 MNHEY and CDR2 SVGAGI. CDR3 DNA sequence: TGTGCCAGCAGTTACGGGGAGGCCCAGGGGCCCCAGCATTTT. It encodes CASSYGEAQGPQHF.